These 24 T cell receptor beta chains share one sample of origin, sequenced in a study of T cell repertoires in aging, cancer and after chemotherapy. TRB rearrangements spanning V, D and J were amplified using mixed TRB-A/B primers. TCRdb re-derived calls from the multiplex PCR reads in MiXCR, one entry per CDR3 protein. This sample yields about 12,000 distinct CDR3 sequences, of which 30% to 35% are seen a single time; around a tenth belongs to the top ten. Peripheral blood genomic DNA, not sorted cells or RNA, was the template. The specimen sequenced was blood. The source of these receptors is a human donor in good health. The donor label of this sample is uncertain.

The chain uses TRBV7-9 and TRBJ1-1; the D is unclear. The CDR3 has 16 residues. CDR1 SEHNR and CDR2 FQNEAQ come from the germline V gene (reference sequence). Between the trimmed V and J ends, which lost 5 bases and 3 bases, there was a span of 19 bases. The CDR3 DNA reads TGTGCCAGCAGCCCAGGTGGTTGGGGTTGGGACACTGAAGCTTTCTTT. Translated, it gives CASSPGGWGWDTEAFF.

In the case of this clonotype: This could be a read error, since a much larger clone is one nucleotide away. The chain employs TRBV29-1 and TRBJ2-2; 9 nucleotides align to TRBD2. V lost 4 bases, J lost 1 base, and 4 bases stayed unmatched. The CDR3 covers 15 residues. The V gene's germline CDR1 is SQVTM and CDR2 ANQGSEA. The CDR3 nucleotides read TGCAGCGTTGTGGGGCGGGGGGGGAACACCGGGGAGCTGTTTTTT. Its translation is CSVVGRGGNTGELFF.

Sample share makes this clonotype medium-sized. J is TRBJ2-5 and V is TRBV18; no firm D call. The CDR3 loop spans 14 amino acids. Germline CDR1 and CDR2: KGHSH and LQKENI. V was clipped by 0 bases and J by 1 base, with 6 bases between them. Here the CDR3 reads CASSPPRSQETQYF. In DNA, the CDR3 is TGTGCCAGCTCACCACCGCGTAGCCAAGAGACCCAGTACTTC.

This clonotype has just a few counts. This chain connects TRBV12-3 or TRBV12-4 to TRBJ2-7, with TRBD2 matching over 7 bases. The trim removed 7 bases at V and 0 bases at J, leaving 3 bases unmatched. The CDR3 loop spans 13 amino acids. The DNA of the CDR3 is TGTGCCAGCACGACGGGGGGCTCCTACGAGCAGTACTTC. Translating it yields CASTTGGSYEQYF.

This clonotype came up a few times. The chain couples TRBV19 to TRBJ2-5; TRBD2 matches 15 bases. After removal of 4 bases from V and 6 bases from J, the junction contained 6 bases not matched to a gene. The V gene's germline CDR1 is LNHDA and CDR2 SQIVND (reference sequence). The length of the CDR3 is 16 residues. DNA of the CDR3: TGTGCCAGTAGTAGCCGGACTAGCGGGGGGGCGAAGACCCAGTACTTC. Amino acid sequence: CASSSRTSGGAKTQYF.

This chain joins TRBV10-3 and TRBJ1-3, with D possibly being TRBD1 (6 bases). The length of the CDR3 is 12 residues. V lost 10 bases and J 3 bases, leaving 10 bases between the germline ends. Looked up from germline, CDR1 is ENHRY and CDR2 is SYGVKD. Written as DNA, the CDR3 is TGTGCCACACAGGGCCTTGGAAACACCATATATTTT. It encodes CATQGLGNTIYF.

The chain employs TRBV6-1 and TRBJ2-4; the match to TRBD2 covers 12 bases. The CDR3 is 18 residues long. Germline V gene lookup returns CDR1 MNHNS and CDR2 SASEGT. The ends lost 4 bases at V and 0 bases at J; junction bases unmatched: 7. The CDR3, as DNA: TGTGCCAGCAGTGCCGGGACTAGCGGGTTACGAGCCAAAAACATTCAGTACTTC. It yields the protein CASSAGTSGLRAKNIQYF.

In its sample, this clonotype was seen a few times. CDR3 nucleotide sequence: TGTGCCAGCAGCTCCTGGGGACAGGACAATCAGCCCCAGCATTTT. This encodes CASSSWGQDNQPQHF. This rearrangement joins TRBV5-4 to TRBJ1-5; 8 bases match TRBD1. This CDR3 contains 15 residues. Looked up from germline, CDR1 is SGHNT and CDR2 is YYREEE (reference sequence). Trimming took 3 bases from V and 3 from J; bases not matched to a gene: 5.

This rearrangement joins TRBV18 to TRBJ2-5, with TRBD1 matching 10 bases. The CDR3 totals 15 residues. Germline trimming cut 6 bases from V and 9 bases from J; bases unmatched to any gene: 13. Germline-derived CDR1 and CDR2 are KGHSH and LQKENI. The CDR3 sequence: CASSPGTGARGSQYF. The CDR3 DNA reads TGTGCCAGCTCCCCCGGGACAGGGGCCCGGGGGTCCCAGTACTTC.

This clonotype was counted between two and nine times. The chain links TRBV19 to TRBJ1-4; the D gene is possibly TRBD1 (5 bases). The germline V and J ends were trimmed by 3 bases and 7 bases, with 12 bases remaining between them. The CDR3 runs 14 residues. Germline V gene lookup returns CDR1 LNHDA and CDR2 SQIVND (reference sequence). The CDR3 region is CASSIPGPGEKLFF. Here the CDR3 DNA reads TGTGCCAGTAGTATCCCAGGGCCGGGTGAAAAACTGTTTTTT.

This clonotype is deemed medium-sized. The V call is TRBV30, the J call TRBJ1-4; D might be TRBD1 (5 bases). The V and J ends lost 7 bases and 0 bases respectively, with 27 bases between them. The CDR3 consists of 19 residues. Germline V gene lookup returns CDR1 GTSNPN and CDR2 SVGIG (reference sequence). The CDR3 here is CALDFGEGPKSATNEKLFF. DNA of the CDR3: TGTGCCTTGGACTTTGGCGAGGGGCCCAAATCTGCAACTAATGAAAAACTGTTTTTT.

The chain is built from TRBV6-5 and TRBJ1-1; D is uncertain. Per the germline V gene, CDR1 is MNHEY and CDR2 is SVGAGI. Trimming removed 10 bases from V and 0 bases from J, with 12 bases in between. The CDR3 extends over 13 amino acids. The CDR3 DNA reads TGTGCCAAGCACAGAGCTATGAACACTGAAGCTTTCTTT. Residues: CAKHRAMNTEAFF.

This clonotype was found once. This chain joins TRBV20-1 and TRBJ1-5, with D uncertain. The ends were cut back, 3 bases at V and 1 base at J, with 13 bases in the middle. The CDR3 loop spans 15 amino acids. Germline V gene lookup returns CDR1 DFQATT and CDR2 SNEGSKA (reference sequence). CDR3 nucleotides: TGCAGTGCTAGGGTGTTGGGAGCAAGCAATCAGCCCCAGCATTTT. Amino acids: CSARVLGASNQPQHF.

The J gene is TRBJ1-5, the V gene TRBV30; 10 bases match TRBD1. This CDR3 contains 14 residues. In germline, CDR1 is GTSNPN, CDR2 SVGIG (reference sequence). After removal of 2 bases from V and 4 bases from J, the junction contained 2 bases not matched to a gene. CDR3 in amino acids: CAWSRDRGNQPQHF. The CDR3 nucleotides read TGTGCCTGGAGTAGGGACAGGGGTAATCAGCCCCAGCATTTT.

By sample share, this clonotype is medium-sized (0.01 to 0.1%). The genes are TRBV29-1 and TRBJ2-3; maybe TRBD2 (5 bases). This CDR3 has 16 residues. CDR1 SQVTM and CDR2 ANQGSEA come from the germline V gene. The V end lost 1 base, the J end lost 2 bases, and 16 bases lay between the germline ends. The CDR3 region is CSVEAIPGSFTDTQYF. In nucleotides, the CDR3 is TGCAGCGTTGAAGCTATCCCGGGGTCCTTCACAGATACGCAGTATTTT.

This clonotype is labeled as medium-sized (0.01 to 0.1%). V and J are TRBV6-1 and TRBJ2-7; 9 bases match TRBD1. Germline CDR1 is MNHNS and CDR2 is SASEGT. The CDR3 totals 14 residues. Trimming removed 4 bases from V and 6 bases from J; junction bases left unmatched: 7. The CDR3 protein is CASSGTGVSREQYF. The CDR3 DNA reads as TGTGCCAGCAGTGGGACAGGGGTTAGTCGCGAGCAGTACTTC.

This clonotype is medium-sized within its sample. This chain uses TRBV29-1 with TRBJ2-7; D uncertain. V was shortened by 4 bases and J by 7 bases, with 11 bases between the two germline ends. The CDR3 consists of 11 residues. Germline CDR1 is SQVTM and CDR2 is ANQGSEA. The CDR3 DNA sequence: TGCAGCGTTGTATCACTGCGGGAGCAGTACTTC. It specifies CSVVSLREQYF.

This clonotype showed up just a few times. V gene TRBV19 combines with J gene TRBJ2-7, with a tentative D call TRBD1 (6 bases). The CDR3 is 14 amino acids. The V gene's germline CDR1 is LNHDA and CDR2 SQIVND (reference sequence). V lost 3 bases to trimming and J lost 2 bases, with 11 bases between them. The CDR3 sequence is CASSISGQTYEQYF. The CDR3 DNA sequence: TGTGCCAGTAGTATCTCAGGACAGACCTACGAGCAGTACTTC. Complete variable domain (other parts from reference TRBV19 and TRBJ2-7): DGGITQSPKYLFRKEGQNVTLSCEQNLNHDAMYWYRQDPGQGLRLIYYSQIVNDFQKGDIAEGYSVSREKKESFPLTVTSAQKNPTAFYLCASSISGQTYEQYFGPGTRLTVT.

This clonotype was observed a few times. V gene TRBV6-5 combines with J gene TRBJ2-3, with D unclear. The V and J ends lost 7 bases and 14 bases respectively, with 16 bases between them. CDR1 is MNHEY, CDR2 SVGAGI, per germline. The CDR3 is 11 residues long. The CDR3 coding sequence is TGTGCCAGCATTCTCCCCAACGAGATGTATTTT. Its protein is CASILPNEMYF.

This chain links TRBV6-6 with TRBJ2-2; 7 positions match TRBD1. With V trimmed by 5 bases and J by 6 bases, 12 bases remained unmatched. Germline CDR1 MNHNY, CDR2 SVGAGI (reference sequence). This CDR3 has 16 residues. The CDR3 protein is CASSTHRDRSPGELFF. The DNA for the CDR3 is TGTGCCAGCAGTACGCACCGGGACAGAAGTCCCGGGGAGCTGTTTTTT.

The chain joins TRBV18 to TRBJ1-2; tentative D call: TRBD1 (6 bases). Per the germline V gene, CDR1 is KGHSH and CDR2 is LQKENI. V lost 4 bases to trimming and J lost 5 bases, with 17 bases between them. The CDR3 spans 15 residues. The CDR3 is CASSLDRIPGYGYTF. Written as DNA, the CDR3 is TGTGCCAGCTCACTAGACAGGATCCCCGGGTATGGCTACACCTTC. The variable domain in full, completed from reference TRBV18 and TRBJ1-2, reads NAGVMQNPRHLVRRRGQEARLRCSPMKGHSHVYWYRQLPEEGLKFMVYLQKENIIDESGMPKERFSAEFPKEGPSILRIQQVVRGDSAAYFCASSLDRIPGYGYTFGSGTRLTVV.

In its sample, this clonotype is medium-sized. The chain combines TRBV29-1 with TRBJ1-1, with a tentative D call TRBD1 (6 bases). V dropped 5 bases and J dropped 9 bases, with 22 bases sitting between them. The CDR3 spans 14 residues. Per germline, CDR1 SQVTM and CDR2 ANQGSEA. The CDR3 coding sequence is TGCAGCGTTTCCTCCGTCGGGCCAGGGGAGAAAGCTTTCTTT. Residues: CSVSSVGPGEKAFF.

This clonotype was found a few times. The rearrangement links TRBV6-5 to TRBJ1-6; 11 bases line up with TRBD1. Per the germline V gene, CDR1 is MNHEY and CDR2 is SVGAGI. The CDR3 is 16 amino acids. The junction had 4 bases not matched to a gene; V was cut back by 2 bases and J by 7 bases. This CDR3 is CASSYLGTGGNSPLHF. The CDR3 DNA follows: TGTGCCAGCAGTTACCTAGGGACAGGGGGGAATTCACCCCTCCACTTT.

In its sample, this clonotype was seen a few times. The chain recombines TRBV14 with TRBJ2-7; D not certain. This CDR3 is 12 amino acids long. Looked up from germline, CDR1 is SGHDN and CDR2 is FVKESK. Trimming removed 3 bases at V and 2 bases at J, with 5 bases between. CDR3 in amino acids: CASSQSAYEQYF. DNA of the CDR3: TGTGCCAGCAGCCAGTCTGCCTACGAGCAGTACTTC.